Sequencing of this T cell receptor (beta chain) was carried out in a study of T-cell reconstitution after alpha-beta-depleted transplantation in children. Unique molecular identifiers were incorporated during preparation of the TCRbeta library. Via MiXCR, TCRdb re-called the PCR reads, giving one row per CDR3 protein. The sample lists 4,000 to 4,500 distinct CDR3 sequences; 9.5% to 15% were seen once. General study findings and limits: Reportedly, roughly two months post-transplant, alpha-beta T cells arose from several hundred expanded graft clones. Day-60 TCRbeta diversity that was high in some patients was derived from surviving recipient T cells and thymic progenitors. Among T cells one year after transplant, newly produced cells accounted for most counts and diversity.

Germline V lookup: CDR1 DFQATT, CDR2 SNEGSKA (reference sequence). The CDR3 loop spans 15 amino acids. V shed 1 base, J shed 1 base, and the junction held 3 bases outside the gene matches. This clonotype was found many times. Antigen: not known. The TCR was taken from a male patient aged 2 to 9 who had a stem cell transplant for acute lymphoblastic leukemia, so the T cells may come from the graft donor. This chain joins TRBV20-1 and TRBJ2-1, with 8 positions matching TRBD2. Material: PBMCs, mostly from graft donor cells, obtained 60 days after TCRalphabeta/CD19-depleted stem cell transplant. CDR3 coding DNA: TGCAGTGCTAGAGTCGGCGGGGGGTCCTACAATGAGCAGTTCTTC. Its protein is CSARVGGGSYNEQFF.